A single T cell receptor beta chain is shown here with its context. Its specificity is not known. This entry belongs to a study of OX40 agonist ivuxolimab in advanced cancers. Study-level background: Patients were infused with ivuxolimab every 2 weeks at 0.01 to 10 mg/kg.

Study-wide findings and caveats: With doses of 0.1 to 3.0 mg/kg, CD4+ and CD8+ blood T cells had undergone clonal expansion by week 6. Several nonresponders also turned out to have low normalized T-cell clonal expansion. On average, CD8+ T cells showed a greater number of expanded clones than CD4+.

The method was immunoSEQ multiplex PCR; TCRdb's version includes in-frame clones alone and lacks a portion of them. The data show 30,000 to 40,000 clones, 92% seen once. The sequence came from an adult with an advanced solid tumor such as melanoma, head and neck, liver or kidney cancer. The specimen was CD4+ or CD8+ T cells sorted from blood, collected in a trial of the OX40 agonist ivuxolimab.

The CDR3 coding sequence is TGTGCCAGCAGCTTAACAGAGACCCAGTACTTC. This encodes CASSLTETQYF. The rearrangement uses TRBV11-2 and TRBJ2-5; D remains ambiguous. CDR1 is SGHAT, CDR2 FQNNGV, per germline. The germline V and J ends were trimmed by 2 bases and 4 bases, with 2 bases remaining between them. The CDR3 totals 11 residues. The whole variable domain, filled in from reference TRBV11-2 and TRBJ2-5, reads EAGVAQSPRYKIIEKRQSVAFWCNPISGHATLYWYQQILGQGPKLLIQFQNNGVVDDSQLPKDRFSAERLKGVDSTLKIQPAKLEDSAVYLCASSLTETQYFGPGTRLLVL.